Here is one TCR beta chain with its context. Its antigen remains unidentified. This entry is derived from a study of PD-1 blockade in classical Hodgkin lymphoma. Overall study: Patients were dosed intravenously with nivolumab at 3 mg/kg every 2 weeks.

TCRdb keeps only in-frame clones here, not all; method: immunoSEQ multiplex PCR. This repertoire shows almost 100,000 clones, over 85% found once; its top ten account for roughly 2.8%. Study conclusions and caveats: Diversity in CD4+ TCRs, unlike that measured in CD8+ TCRs, had risen significantly by C4D1. Patients with a complete response exhibited baseline diversity comparable to newly diagnosed patients.

Germline V CDR1 and CDR2: LNHNV, YYDKDF (reference sequence). This CDR3 has 18 residues. Trimming left V 0 bases short and J 1 base short, with 18 bases between. No patient escaped relapse after autologous stem cell transplantation, and brentuximab vedotin exposure varied. Best outcomes ranged across complete response, partial response and progressive disease. V usage is TRBV15 and J usage is TRBJ1-1; weak D call: TRBD1 (6 bases). This material consisted of peripheral blood mononuclear cells (PBMCs), taken at baseline. The sequence came from a human donor with classical Hodgkin lymphoma. CDR3: CATSRDYRGQTRNTEAFF. In DNA, the CDR3 is TGTGCCACCAGCAGAGATTATCGGGGGCAAACACGGAACACTGAAGCTTTCTTT.